This T cell receptor (beta chain) emerged from a study of blood T cell repertoires in COVID-19. The method was immunoSEQ multiplex PCR; TCRdb's version includes in-frame clones alone and lacks a portion of them. Of roughly 26,000 clones detected, 80% to 90% appear once; the ten largest clones hold roughly 16%. V lost 0 bases and J 1 base, leaving 14 bases between the germline ends. The germline V gene has CDR1 SGHRS and CDR2 YFSETQ. CDR3 length: 16 amino acids. This sequence joins TRBV5-1 and TRBJ2-7, with D perhaps matching TRBD1 (6 bases). The sequencing input was peripheral blood. The clonotype originates from a man aged 70-80 years with acute or convalescent COVID-19. The CDR3 DNA reads TGCGCCAGCAGCTTGGATCCGAGGACAGATTCCTACGAGCAGTACTTC. This codes for CASSLDPRTDSYEQYF. The full variable domain, rest sourced from reference TRBV5-1 and TRBJ2-7, is KAGVTQTPRYLIKTRGQQVTLSCSPISGHRSVSWYQQTPGQGLQFLFEYFSETQRNKGNFPGRFSGRQFSNSRSEMNVSTLELGDSALYLCASSLDPRTDSYEQYFGPGTRLTVT.